Presented here are 22 T cell receptor beta chains from one specimen sequenced in a study of T cell responses to AZD1222 COVID-19 vaccine. The table came from immunoSEQ multiplex PCR; TCRdb's copy has only in-frame clones and leaves some out. The table includes more than 150,000 clones, 88% detected once. The sequences come from peripheral blood, collected on day 0 of AZD1222 vaccination. The source of these receptors is an adult in good health.

The rearrangement links TRBV4-1 to TRBJ2-6; D ambiguous. In germline, CDR1 is MGHRA, CDR2 YSYEKL. This CDR3 region has 16 residues. V gave up 0 bases and J gave up 0 bases, with 6 bases separating them. The CDR3 spells CASSQDINSGANVLTF. The DNA of the CDR3 is TGCGCCAGCAGCCAAGATATTAACTCTGGGGCCAACGTCCTGACTTTC.

The rearrangement joins TRBV7-9 to TRBJ2-5; 12 nucleotides match TRBD2. This CDR3 comprises 15 residues. V was pared by 3 bases and J by 5 bases, with 4 bases of the junction left unmatched. In germline, CDR1 is SEHNR, CDR2 FQNEAQ (reference sequence). CDR3 region: CASSLPSGGAETQYF. Written as DNA, the CDR3 is TGTGCCAGCAGCTTGCCTAGCGGGGGGGCCGAGACCCAGTACTTC.

This sequence joins TRBV14 and TRBJ1-5; tentative D call: TRBD1 (5 bases). CDR1 and CDR2 (germline): SGHDN, FVKESK. Trimming cost V 1 base and J 3 bases, with 19 bases left between them. This CDR3 contains 18 residues. CDR3 loop: CASSQVGGYRKTNQPQHF. For the CDR3, the DNA is TGTGCCAGCAGCCAAGTGGGGGGATACCGAAAGACCAATCAGCCCCAGCATTTT. Combining the CDR3 with reference TRBV14 and TRBJ1-5 gives the whole variable domain EAGVTQFPSHSVIEKGQTVTLRCDPISGHDNLYWYRRVMGKEIKFLLHFVKESKQDESGMPNNRFLAERTGGTYSTLKVQPAELEDSGVYFCASSQVGGYRKTNQPQHFGDGTRLSIL.

The CDR3 nucleotides read TGTGCCAGCAGCTTAAAGGGGACTAGCGGGGGCGCGAACCCCAATCCTAGCACAGATACGCAGTATTTT. It encodes CASSLKGTSGGANPNPSTDTQYF. V and J are TRBV7-3 and TRBJ2-3; 14 bases map to TRBD2. The length of the CDR3 is 23 residues. Looked up from germline, CDR1 is SGHTA and CDR2 is FQGTGA. J gave up 0 bases and V 1 base, and 18 bases lay outside the gene matches.

This sequence joins TRBV18 and TRBJ2-7, with TRBD2 matching 13 bases. The V gene's germline CDR1 is KGHSH and CDR2 LQKENI. With 3 bases clipped from V and 6 bases from J, the junction kept 2 bases outside the gene matches. The CDR3 contains 14 residues. The DNA for the CDR3 is TGTGCCAGCTCACCGAGACTAGCGGGGGGCGAGCAGTACTTC. Translation: CASSPRLAGGEQYF.

The chain is built from TRBV2 and TRBJ1-5, with TRBD1 as a possible D gene (5 bases). CDR3 length: 11 residues. Trimming shortened V by 8 bases and J by 13 bases, and 15 bases separated the two germline ends. Germline lookup yields CDR1 SNHLY and CDR2 FYNNEI. The CDR3 here is CASLKGGVQHF. DNA for the CDR3: TGTGCCAGCTTGAAAGGAGGGGTGCAGCATTTT.

The rearrangement uses TRBV7-8 and TRBJ1-5; no definite D call. CDR1 and CDR2 from the germline V gene are SGHVS and FQNEAQ. V was clipped by 4 bases and J by 0 bases, with 13 bases between them. The CDR3 covers 16 residues. DNA for the CDR3: TGTGCCAGCAGCTCCTTGGGCAGGCCTAGCAATCAGCCCCAGCATTTT. This sequence encodes CASSSLGRPSNQPQHF.

The table lists this clone with a few counts. The chain uses TRBV30 and TRBJ1-2; 7 nucleotides agree with TRBD1. Trimming removed 5 bases from V and 7 bases from J; junction bases left unmatched: 7. The CDR3 has 12 residues. Germline-derived CDR1 and CDR2 are GTSNPN and SVGIG (reference sequence). CDR3 sequence (DNA): TGTGCCTGGCAGCGACAGGGCGGTGGCTACACCTTC. Translation: CAWQRQGGGYTF.

The J gene is TRBJ1-4, the V gene TRBV5-1; D not resolved. Germline V gives CDR1 SGHRS, CDR2 YFSETQ. The CDR3 runs 15 residues. Trimming shortened V by 0 bases and J by 5 bases, and 11 bases separated the two germline ends. The CDR3 region is CASSLGGERNEKLFF. The DNA for the CDR3 is TGCGCCAGCAGCTTGGGCGGGGAGCGGAATGAAAAACTGTTTTTT.

V is TRBV10-3 and J is TRBJ1-5; D perhaps matches TRBD1 (5 bases). This CDR3 is built from 14 residues. V was cut by 2 bases and J by 3 bases, with 8 bases left in between. CDR1 is ENHRY, CDR2 SYGVKD, per germline. This CDR3 reads CAISEGTANQPQHF. CDR3 DNA sequence: TGTGCCATCAGTGAGGGGACGGCCAATCAGCCCCAGCATTTT.

The J gene is TRBJ2-1, the V gene TRBV28; D is ambiguous. Germline lookup yields CDR1 MDHEN and CDR2 SYDVKM. The CDR3 sequence is 14 residues long. The V gene lost 7 bases and the J gene lost 0 bases, with 10 bases spanning the gap. The CDR3 loop is CASNLPSSYNEQFF. The CDR3 DNA reads as TGTGCCAGCAACCTCCCCAGCTCCTACAATGAGCAGTTCTTC.

CDR3 coding DNA: TGTGCCAGCAGCCAAGGACACAACAATGAGCAGTTCTTC. Protein sequence: CASSQGHNNEQFF. The chain employs TRBV7-9 and TRBJ2-1, with D possibly matching TRBD1 (5 bases). Germline V lookup: CDR1 SEHNR, CDR2 FQNEAQ (reference sequence). V was shortened by 5 bases and J by 5 bases, with 10 bases between the two germline ends. The length of the CDR3 is 13 residues.

This rearrangement joins TRBV7-2 to TRBJ1-2, with a weak D call TRBD1 (5 bases). The V and J ends lost 2 bases and 5 bases respectively, with 18 bases between them. Germline CDR1 SGHTA, CDR2 FQGNSA. The CDR3 length is 16 residues. In nucleotides, the CDR3 is TGTGCCAGCAGCTTAACGGCCAGAGGGAGGGGATATGGCTACACCTTC. As protein: CASSLTARGRGYGYTF.

The V call is TRBV28, the J call TRBJ2-2; the D is unclear. This CDR3 region has 12 residues. From germline, CDR1 is MDHEN and CDR2 SYDVKM. Trimming took off 7 bases at V and 8 bases at J, with 11 bases between the two ends. Here the CDR3 reads CASTLTRGELFF. The CDR3 DNA is TGTGCCAGCACCCTCACCAGGGGGGAGCTGTTTTTT.

This clone was found a few times. J is TRBJ2-1 and V is TRBV10-3, with 8 bases matching TRBD1. The V segment lost 0 bases and the J segment 7 bases; nucleotides outside the gene matches: 2. This CDR3 comprises 14 residues. Looked up from germline, CDR1 is ENHRY and CDR2 is SYGVKD. The CDR3 loop reads CAISESRGRNEQFF. The CDR3 nucleotides are TGTGCCATCAGTGAGTCCAGGGGGCGAAATGAGCAGTTCTTC.

The chain is built from TRBV6-5 and TRBJ1-6; D unclear. Deletions cut 5 bases from V and 0 bases from J, with 8 bases between. From germline, CDR1 is MNHEY and CDR2 SVGAGI. The CDR3 contains 15 residues. CDR3 amino acids: CASSLISSYNSPLHF. The CDR3 DNA is TGTGCCAGCAGTCTCATCAGCTCCTATAATTCACCCCTCCACTTT.

The chain employs TRBV15 and TRBJ2-3, with unresolved D. The CDR3 has 16 amino acids. Per the germline V gene, CDR1 is LNHNV and CDR2 is YYDKDF (reference sequence). V was trimmed by 0 bases and J by 0 bases, leaving 10 bases between them. CDR3 region: CATSRDPGRSTDTQYF. CDR3 DNA sequence: TGTGCCACCAGCAGAGACCCGGGCCGAAGCACAGATACGCAGTATTTT. Filled out from reference TRBV15 and TRBJ2-3, the complete variable domain reads DAMVIQNPRYQVTQFGKPVTLSCSQTLNHNVMYWYQQKSSQAPKLLFHYYDKDFNNEADTPDNFQSRRPNTSFCFLDIRSPGLGDTAMYLCATSRDPGRSTDTQYFGPGTRLTVL.

CDR3 nucleotide sequence: TGTGCCAGCAGTTACTCGACTTGGCCCTACGAGCAGTACTTC. Amino acid sequence: CASSYSTWPYEQYF. The J gene is TRBJ2-7, the V gene TRBV6-7; D unclear. TRBV6-7 is classed as an ORF, of uncertain function. This CDR3 is built from 14 residues. V was shortened by 0 bases and J by 2 bases, with 8 bases between the two germline ends.

This rearrangement joins TRBV7-5 to TRBJ1-2; the table assigns TRBD1, which was not confirmed against the DNA. TRBV7-5 corresponds to a pseudogene. The CDR3 sequence is 16 residues long. This chain's CDR3 is CARSPGQGKRDYGYTF. The DNA for the CDR3 is TGTGCCAGAAGCCCAGGACAGGGTAAGCGGGACTATGGCTACACCTTC.

CDR3 sequence: CASSELWEQYF. The CDR3 nucleotides are TGTGCCAGCAGTGAGCTATGGGAGCAGTACTTC. This rearrangement joins TRBV2 to TRBJ2-7; no definite D call. The CDR3 contains 11 residues. V was trimmed by 3 bases and J by 7 bases, leaving 7 bases between them. Germline loops: CDR1 SNHLY, CDR2 FYNNEI.

This clone was counted a few times. V gene TRBV28 combines with J gene TRBJ1-3; D uncertain. The germline gives CDR1 MDHEN, CDR2 SYDVKM. The CDR3 consists of 13 residues. V dropped 5 bases and J dropped 1 base, with 6 bases sitting between them. The CDR3 sequence: CASSRGSGNTIYF. The CDR3 DNA follows: TGTGCCAGCAGTCGCGGATCTGGAAACACCATATATTTT.

CDR3 coding DNA: TGTGCCAGCAGCTCCAGCAGATTTCAACTGGGACGTCTGTATGGCTACACCTTC. It encodes CASSSSRFQLGRLYGYTF. This chain uses TRBV7-8 with TRBJ1-2; TRBD1 is a possible D gene (5 bases). Germline-derived CDR1 and CDR2 are SGHVS and FQNEAQ. The CDR3 runs to 18 residues. V lost 4 bases and J lost 5, with 26 bases in between. The entire variable domain, with the rest obtained from reference TRBV7-8 and TRBJ1-2, is as follows: GAGVSQSPRYKVAKRGQDVALRCDPISGHVSLFWYQQALGQGPEFLTYFQNEAQLDKSGLPSDRFFAERPEGSVSTLKIQRTQQEDSAVYLCASSSSRFQLGRLYGYTFGSGTRLTVV.